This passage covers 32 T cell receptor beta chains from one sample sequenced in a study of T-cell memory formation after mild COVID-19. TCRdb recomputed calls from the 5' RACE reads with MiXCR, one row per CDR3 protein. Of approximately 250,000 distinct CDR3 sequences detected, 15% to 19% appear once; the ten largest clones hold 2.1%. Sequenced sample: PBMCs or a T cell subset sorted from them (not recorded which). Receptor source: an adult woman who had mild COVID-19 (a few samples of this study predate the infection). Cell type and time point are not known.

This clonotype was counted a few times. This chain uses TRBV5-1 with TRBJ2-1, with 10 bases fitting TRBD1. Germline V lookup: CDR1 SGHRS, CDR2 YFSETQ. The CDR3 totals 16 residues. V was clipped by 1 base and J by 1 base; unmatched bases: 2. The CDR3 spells CASSLTGQGSYNEQFF. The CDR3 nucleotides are TGCGCCAGCAGCTTGACGGGACAGGGGTCCTACAATGAGCAGTTCTTC.

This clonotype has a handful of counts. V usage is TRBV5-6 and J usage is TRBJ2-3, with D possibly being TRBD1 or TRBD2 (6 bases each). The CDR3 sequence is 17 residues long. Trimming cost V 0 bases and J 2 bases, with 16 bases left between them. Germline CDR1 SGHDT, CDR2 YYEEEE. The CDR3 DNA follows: TGTGCCAGCAGCTTGGCGTTCTCGCGGGACACCACAGATACGCAGTATTTT. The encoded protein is CASSLAFSRDTTDTQYF.

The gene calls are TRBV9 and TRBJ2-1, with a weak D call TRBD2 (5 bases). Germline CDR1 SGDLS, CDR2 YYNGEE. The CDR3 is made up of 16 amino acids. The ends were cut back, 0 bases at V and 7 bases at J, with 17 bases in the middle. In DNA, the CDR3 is TGTGCCAGCAGCGTAGTTCAGGACCCAACGGGGAATGAGCAGTTCTTC. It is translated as CASSVVQDPTGNEQFF.

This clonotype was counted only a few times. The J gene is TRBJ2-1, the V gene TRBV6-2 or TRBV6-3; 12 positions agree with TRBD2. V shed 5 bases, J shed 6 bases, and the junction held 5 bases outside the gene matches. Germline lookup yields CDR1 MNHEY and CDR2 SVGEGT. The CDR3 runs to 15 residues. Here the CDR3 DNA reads TGTGCCAGCAGTAGACTAGCGGGAGTCCCCAATGAGCAGTTCTTC. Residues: CASSRLAGVPNEQFF.

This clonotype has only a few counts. CDR3 DNA: TGTGCCAGCAGTCCAATGCCCCGGACCTATGAAAAACTGTTTTTT. Translated: CASSPMPRTYEKLFF. The V call is TRBV6-5, the J call TRBJ1-4; D gene ambiguous. Trimming cost V 5 bases and J 6 bases, with 16 bases left between them. This CDR3 has 15 amino acids. Germline V CDR1 and CDR2: MNHEY, SVGAGI.

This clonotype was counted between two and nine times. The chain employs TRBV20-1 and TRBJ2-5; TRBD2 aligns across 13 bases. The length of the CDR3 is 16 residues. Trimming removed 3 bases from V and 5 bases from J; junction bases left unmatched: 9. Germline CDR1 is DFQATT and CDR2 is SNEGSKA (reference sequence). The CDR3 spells CSASRTSGGPGETQYF. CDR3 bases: TGCAGTGCTAGTCGGACTAGCGGGGGTCCGGGGGAGACCCAGTACTTC.

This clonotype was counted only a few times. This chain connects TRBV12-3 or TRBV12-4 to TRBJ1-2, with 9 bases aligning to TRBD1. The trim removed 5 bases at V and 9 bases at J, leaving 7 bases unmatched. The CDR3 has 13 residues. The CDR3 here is CASSRTGGISYTF. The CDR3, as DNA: TGTGCCAGCAGTCGAACAGGGGGCATAAGCTACACCTTC.

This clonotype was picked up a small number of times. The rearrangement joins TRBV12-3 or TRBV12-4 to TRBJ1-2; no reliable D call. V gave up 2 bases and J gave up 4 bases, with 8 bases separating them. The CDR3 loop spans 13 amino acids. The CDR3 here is CASSLFGAYGYTF. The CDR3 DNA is TGTGCCAGCAGTTTATTTGGAGCCTATGGCTACACCTTC.

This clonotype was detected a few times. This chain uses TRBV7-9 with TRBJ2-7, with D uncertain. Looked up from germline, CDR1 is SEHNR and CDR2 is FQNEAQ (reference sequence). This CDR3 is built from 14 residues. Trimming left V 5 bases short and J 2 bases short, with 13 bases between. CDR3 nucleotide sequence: TGTGCCAGCAGCCGGCCGGAGACGCCCTACGAGCAGTACTTC. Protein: CASSRPETPYEQYF.

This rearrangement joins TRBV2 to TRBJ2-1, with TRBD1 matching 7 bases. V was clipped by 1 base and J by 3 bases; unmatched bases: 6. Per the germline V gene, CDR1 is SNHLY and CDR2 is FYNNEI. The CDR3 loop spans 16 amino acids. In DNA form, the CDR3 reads TGTGCCAGCAGTGAAGGACGTAGGGGGCGCTACAATGAGCAGTTCTTC. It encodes CASSEGRRGRYNEQFF.

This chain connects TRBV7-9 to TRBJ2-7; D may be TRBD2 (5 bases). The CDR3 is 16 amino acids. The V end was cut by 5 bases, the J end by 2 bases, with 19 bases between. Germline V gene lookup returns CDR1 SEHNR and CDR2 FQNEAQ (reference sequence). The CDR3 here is CASSPRPVGAAYEQYF. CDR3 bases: TGTGCCAGCAGCCCCCGCCCGGTGGGAGCCGCCTACGAGCAGTACTTC.

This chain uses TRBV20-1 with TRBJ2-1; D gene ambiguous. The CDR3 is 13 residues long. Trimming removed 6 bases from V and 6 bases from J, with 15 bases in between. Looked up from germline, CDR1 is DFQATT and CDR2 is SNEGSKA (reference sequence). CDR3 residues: CSATAIPSNEQFF. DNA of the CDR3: TGCAGTGCCACCGCGATACCTTCCAATGAGCAGTTCTTC.

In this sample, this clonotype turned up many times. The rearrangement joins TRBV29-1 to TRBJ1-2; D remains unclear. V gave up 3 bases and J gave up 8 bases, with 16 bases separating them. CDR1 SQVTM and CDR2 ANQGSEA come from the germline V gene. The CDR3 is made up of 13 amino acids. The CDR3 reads CSVDHGGGNGYTF. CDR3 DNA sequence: TGCAGCGTTGACCACGGTGGAGGGAACGGCTACACCTTC.

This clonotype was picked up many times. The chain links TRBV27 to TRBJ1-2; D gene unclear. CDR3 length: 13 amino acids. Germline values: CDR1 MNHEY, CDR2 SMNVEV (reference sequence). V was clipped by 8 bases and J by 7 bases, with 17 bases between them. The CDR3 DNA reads TGTGCCAGCTACAGTGGTTTTGCGTTTGGCTACACCTTC. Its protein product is CASYSGFAFGYTF.

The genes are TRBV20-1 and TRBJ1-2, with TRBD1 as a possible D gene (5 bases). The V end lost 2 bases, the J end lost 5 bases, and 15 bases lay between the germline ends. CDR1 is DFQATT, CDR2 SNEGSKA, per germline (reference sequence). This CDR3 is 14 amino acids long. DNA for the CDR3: TGCAGTGCTAGAACCGGGGGGAACAGTTATGGCTACACCTTC. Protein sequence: CSARTGGNSYGYTF.

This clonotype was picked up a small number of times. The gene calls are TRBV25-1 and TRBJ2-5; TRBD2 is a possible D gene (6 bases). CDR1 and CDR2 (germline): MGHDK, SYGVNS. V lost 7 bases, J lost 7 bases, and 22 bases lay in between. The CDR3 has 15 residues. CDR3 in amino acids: CASMTGDLARGTQYF. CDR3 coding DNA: TGTGCCAGCATGACGGGGGACTTGGCAAGGGGGACCCAGTACTTC.

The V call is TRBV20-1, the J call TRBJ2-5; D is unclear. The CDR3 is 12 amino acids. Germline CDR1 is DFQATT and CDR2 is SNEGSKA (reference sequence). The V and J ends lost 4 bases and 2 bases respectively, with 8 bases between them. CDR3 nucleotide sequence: TGCAGTGCTATCCGCTTTCAAGAGACCCAGTACTTC. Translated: CSAIRFQETQYF.

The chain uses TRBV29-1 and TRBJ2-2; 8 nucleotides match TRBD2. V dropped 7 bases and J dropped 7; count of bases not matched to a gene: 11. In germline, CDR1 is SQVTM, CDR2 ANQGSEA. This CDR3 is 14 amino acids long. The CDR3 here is CSGGGGGRNGELFF. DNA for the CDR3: TGCAGCGGGGGCGGCGGGGGGAGGAACGGGGAGCTGTTTTTT.

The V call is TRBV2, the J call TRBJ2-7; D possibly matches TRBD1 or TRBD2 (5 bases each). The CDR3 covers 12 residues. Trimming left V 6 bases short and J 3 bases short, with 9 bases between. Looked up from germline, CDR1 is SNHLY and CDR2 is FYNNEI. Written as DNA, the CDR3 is TGTGCCAGCAGGCAGGGAGACTACGAGCAGTACTTC. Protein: CASRQGDYEQYF.

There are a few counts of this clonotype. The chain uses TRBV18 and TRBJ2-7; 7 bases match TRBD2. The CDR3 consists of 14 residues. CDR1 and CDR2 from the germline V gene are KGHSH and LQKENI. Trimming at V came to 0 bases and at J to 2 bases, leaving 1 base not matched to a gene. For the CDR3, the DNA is TGTGCCAGCTCACCACCTGCGGGGGCCTACGAGCAGTACTTC. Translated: CASSPPAGAYEQYF.

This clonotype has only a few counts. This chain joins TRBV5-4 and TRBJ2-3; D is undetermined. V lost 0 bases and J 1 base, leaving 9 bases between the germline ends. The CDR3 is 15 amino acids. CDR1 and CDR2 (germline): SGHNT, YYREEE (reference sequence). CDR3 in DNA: TGTGCCAGCAGCTTGGTATCACCAGGCACAGATACGCAGTATTTT. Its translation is CASSLVSPGTDTQYF. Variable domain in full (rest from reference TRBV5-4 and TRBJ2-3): ETGVTQSPTHLIKTRGQQVTLRCSSQSGHNTVSWYQQALGQGPQFIFQYYREEENGRGNFPPRFSGLQFPNYSSELNVNALELDDSALYLCASSLVSPGTDTQYFGPGTRLTVL.

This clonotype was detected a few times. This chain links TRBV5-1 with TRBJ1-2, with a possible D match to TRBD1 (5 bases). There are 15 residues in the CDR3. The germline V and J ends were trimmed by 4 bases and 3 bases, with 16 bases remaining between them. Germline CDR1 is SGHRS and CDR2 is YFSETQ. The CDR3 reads CASSPQWGADYGYTF. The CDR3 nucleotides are TGCGCCAGCAGCCCCCAATGGGGCGCCGACTATGGCTACACCTTC.

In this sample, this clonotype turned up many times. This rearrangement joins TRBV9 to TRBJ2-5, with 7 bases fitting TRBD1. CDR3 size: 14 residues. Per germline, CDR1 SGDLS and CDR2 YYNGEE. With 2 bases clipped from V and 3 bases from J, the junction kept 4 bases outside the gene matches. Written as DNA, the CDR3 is TGTGCCAGCAGCGTCGGGACAGTAAAAGAGACCCAGTACTTC. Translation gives CASSVGTVKETQYF. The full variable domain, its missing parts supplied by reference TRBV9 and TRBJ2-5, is DSGVTQTPKHLITATGQRVTLRCSPRSGDLSVYWYQQSLDQGLQFLIQYYNGEERAKGNILERFSAQQFPDLHSELNLSSLELGDSALYFCASSVGTVKETQYFGPGTRLLVL.

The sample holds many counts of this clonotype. CDR3 sequence reads: CASSKSGTANSGNTIYF. In nucleotides, the CDR3 is TGTGCCAGCAGCAAGAGTGGGACGGCAAACTCTGGAAACACCATATATTTT. The chain is built from TRBV21-1 and TRBJ1-3. TRBV21-1 constitutes a pseudogene. This CDR3 region has 17 residues.

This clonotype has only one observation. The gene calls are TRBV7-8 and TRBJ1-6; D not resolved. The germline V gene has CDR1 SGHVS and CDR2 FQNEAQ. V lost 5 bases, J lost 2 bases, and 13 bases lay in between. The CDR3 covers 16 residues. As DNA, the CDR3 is TGTGCCAGCAGCCCATCGTCGGCTACCTATAATTCACCCCTCCACTTT. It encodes CASSPSSATYNSPLHF.

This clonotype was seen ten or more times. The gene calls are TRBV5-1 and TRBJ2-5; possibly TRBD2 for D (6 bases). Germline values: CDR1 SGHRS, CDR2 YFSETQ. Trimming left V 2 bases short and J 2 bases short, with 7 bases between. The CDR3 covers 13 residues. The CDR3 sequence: CASSFGTQETQYF. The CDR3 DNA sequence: TGCGCCAGCAGCTTTGGGACTCAAGAGACCCAGTACTTC.

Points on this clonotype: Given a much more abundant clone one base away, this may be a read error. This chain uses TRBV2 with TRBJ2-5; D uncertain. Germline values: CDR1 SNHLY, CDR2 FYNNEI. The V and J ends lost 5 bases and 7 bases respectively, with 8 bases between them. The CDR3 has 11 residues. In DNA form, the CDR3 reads TGTGCCAGCAGTTTACACGGGACCCAGTACTTC. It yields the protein CASSLHGTQYF.

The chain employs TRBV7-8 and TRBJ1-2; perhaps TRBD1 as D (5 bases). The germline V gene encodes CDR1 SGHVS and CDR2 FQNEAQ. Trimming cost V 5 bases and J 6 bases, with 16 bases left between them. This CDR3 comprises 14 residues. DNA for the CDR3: TGTGCCAGCAGCCCCACCGGGGCAGGACATGGCTACACCTTC. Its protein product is CASSPTGAGHGYTF.

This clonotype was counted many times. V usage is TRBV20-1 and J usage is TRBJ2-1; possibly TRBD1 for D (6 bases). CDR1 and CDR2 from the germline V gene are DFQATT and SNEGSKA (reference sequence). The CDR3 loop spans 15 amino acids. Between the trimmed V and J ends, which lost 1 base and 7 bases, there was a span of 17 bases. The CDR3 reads CSARAPLGRGNEQFF. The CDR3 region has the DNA TGCAGTGCTAGAGCCCCTCTGGGCAGGGGAAATGAGCAGTTCTTC.

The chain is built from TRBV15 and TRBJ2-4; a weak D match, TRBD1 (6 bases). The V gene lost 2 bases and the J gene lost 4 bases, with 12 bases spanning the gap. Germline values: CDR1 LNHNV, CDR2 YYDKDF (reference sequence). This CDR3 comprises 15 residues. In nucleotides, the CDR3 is TGTGCCACCAGCAGATCACAGGGCCCTAAAAACATTCAGTACTTC. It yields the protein CATSRSQGPKNIQYF. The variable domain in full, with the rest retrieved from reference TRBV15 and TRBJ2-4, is DAMVIQNPRYQVTQFGKPVTLSCSQTLNHNVMYWYQQKSSQAPKLLFHYYDKDFNNEADTPDNFQSRRPNTSFCFLDIRSPGLGDTAMYLCATSRSQGPKNIQYFGAGTRLSVL.

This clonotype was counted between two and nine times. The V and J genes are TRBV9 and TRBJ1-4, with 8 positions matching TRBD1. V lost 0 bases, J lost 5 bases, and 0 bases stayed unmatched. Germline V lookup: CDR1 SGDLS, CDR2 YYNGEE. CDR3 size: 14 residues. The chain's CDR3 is CASSVGQGNEKLFF. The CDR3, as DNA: TGTGCCAGCAGCGTAGGACAGGGGAATGAAAAACTGTTTTTT. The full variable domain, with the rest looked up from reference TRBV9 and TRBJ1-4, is DSGVTQTPKHLITATGQRVTLRCSPRSGDLSVYWYQQSLDQGLQFLIQYYNGEERAKGNILERFSAQQFPDLHSELNLSSLELGDSALYFCASSVGQGNEKLFFGSGTQLSVL.

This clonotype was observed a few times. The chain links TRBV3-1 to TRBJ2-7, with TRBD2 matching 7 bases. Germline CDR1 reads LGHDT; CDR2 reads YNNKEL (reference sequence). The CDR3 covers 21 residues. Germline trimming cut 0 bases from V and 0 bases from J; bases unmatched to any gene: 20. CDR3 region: CASSQDQLAERKKFGSYEQYF. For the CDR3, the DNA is TGTGCCAGCAGCCAAGATCAGCTAGCGGAAAGGAAAAAATTCGGCTCCTACGAGCAGTACTTC.